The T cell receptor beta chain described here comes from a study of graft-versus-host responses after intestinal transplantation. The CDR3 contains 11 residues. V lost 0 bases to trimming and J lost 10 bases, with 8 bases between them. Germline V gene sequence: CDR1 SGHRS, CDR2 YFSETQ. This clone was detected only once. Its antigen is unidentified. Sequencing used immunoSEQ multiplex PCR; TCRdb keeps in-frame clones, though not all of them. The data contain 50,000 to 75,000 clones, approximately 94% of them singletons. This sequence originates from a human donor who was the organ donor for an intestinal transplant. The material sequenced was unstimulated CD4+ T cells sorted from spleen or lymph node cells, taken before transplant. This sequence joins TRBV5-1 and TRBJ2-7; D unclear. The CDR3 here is CASSLGPLQYF. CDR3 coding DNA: TGCGCCAGCAGCTTGGGACCATTACAGTACTTC.